The 19 T cell receptor beta chains reported below all come from one sample, sequenced in a study of long-term antiretroviral therapy in people with HIV. It was version v3.0 of the immunoSEQ assay that was run at survey level. Only in-frame clones appear in the TCRdb table, and some are missing; sequencing was by immunoSEQ multiplex PCR. The data contain around 21,000 clones, about nine tenths of them singletons. This material consisted of unsorted PBMCs, taken about 4.1 years before starting antiretroviral therapy. The receptors were sampled from a woman aged 25 to 45 with HIV.

CDR3 DNA: TGTGCCAGCAGCCGTCGCTGGTCCGATGGCGGGGAGCTGTTTTTT. Amino acid sequence: CASSRRWSDGGELFF. This chain connects TRBV11-2 to TRBJ2-2; D call uncertain. Germline V gene lookup returns CDR1 SGHAT and CDR2 FQNNGV. Trimming removed 5 bases at V and 7 bases at J, with 17 bases between. The CDR3 extends over 15 amino acids. The whole variable domain, remainder taken from reference TRBV11-2 and TRBJ2-2, is EAGVAQSPRYKIIEKRQSVAFWCNPISGHATLYWYQQILGQGPKLLIQFQNNGVVDDSQLPKDRFSAERLKGVDSTLKIQPAKLEDSAVYLCASSRRWSDGGELFFGEGSRLTVL.

This clone showed up just once. The chain couples TRBV7-9 to TRBJ2-6; possible D gene TRBD1, 5 bases. Germline assignment: CDR1 SEHNR and CDR2 FQNEAQ (reference sequence). Trimming shortened V by 0 bases and J by 4 bases, and 10 bases separated the two germline ends. The CDR3 has 16 amino acids. For the CDR3, the DNA is TGTGCCAGCAGCTTAGCGCCAGGGTGGGGGGCCAACGTCCTGACTTTC. It is translated as CASSLAPGWGANVLTF.

The V gene is TRBV6-4, the J gene TRBJ2-3, with 7 bases lining up with TRBD2. Germline-derived CDR1 and CDR2 are MRHNA and SNTAGT. Unmatched junction bases numbered 10, after V lost 9 bases and J lost 4 bases. CDR3 length: 14 residues. CDR3 region: CASSPSGDSDTQYF. As DNA, the CDR3 is TGTGCCAGTTCTCCAAGCGGGGATTCAGATACGCAGTATTTT.

The chain joins TRBV10-3 to TRBJ2-2; TRBD1 aligns across 7 bases. V dropped 5 bases and J dropped 0; count of bases not matched to a gene: 3. CDR3 length: 15 residues. In germline, CDR1 is ENHRY, CDR2 SYGVKD. CDR3 loop: CAISRQGSNTGELFF. The CDR3 DNA reads TGTGCCATCAGTAGACAGGGTTCGAACACCGGGGAGCTGTTTTTT.

V usage is TRBV9 and J usage is TRBJ2-3; TRBD2 matches at 10 bases. The CDR3 is made up of 16 amino acids. V gave up 6 bases and J gave up 1 base; unmatched junction bases: 8. Germline V gene sequence: CDR1 SGDLS, CDR2 YYNGEE. The CDR3 bases are TGTGCCAGCACAGCGGGGGGGCTTTGGGGCACAGATACGCAGTATTTT. It is translated as CASTAGGLWGTDTQYF.

This clone is termed medium-sized (0.01 to 0.1%). The DNA for the CDR3 is TGTGCCACAGGGATGCGGGGGGAGATGGATGGCTACACCTTC. Protein: CATGMRGEMDGYTF. The V gene is TRBV10-3, the J gene TRBJ1-2, with a weak D call TRBD1 (5 bases). The germline V and J ends were trimmed by 10 bases and 6 bases, with 21 bases remaining between them. Germline lookup yields CDR1 ENHRY and CDR2 SYGVKD. CDR3 length: 14 residues.

The genes are TRBV19 and TRBJ2-7, with D hard to call. CDR3 length: 13 residues. The germline gives CDR1 LNHDA, CDR2 SQIVND (reference sequence). V was shortened by 0 bases and J by 3 bases, with 6 bases between the two germline ends. CDR3 DNA: TGTGCCAGTAGTATAGAAGCGTACTACGAGCAGTACTTC. It yields the protein CASSIEAYYEQYF. Using reference TRBV19 and TRBJ2-7 for the parts outside the CDR3, the full variable domain is DGGITQSPKYLFRKEGQNVTLSCEQNLNHDAMYWYRQDPGQGLRLIYYSQIVNDFQKGDIAEGYSVSREKKESFPLTVTSAQKNPTAFYLCASSIEAYYEQYFGPGTRLTVT.

This chain connects TRBV7-8 to TRBJ2-2; D unclear. The CDR3 has 14 residues. V was pared by 7 bases and J by 4 bases, with 13 bases between. CDR1 is SGHVS, CDR2 FQNEAQ, per germline. CDR3 nucleotide sequence: TGTGCCAGCATCTCGGGTTCGGGCACCGGGGAGCTGTTTTTT. Residues: CASISGSGTGELFF.

This clone turned up a few times. This chain joins TRBV6-1 and TRBJ2-7; D is perhaps TRBD1 or TRBD2 (5 bases each). This CDR3 has 13 amino acids. The germline gives CDR1 MNHNS, CDR2 SASEGT. Trimming took off 4 bases at V and 7 bases at J, with 14 bases between the two ends. DNA of the CDR3: TGTGCCAGCAGTGGGGGGAACAGGAGAGAGCAGTACTTC. Translation gives CASSGGNRREQYF.

V is TRBV14 and J is TRBJ2-1; 9 positions match TRBD2. This CDR3 spans 15 amino acids. CDR1 is SGHDN and CDR2 is FVKESK in the germline V gene. Trimming at V came to 0 bases and at J to 13 bases, leaving 10 bases not matched to a gene. The CDR3 sequence is CASSQDPASGALQFF. The DNA for the CDR3 is TGTGCCAGCAGCCAAGATCCGGCTAGCGGGGCCCTCCAGTTCTTC.

The chain links TRBV30 to TRBJ2-7; D gene ambiguous. Germline V gives CDR1 GTSNPN, CDR2 SVGIG (reference sequence). This CDR3 region has 12 residues. V gave up 1 base and J gave up 0 bases, with 4 bases separating them. The CDR3 sequence is CAWSGGSYEQYF. DNA for the CDR3: TGTGCCTGGAGTGGGGGCTCCTACGAGCAGTACTTC. The entire variable domain, with the rest obtained from reference TRBV30 and TRBJ2-7, is as follows: SQTIHQWPATLVQPVGSPLSLECTVEGTSNPNLYWYRQAAGRGLQLLFYSVGIGQISSEVPQNLSASRPQDRQFILSSKKLLLSDSGFYLCAWSGGSYEQYFGPGTRLTVT.

The rearrangement joins TRBV19 to TRBJ2-3; D possibly corresponds to TRBD1 (5 bases). The CDR3 is 16 residues long. V was pared by 7 bases and J by 2 bases, with 19 bases between. Germline values: CDR1 LNHDA, CDR2 SQIVND (reference sequence). Here the CDR3 DNA reads TGTGCCAGTACCCCCAGGCACGCAGGGAACACAGATACGCAGTATTTT. This encodes CASTPRHAGNTDTQYF.

The gene calls are TRBV7-9 and TRBJ1-4, with unresolved D. V lost 1 base and J lost 0, with 12 bases in between. The CDR3 totals 17 residues. Per the germline V gene, CDR1 is SEHNR and CDR2 is FQNEAQ (reference sequence). The CDR3 here is CASSLVFTESTNEKLFF. The CDR3 DNA reads as TGTGCCAGCAGCTTAGTGTTTACGGAATCAACTAATGAAAAACTGTTTTTT.

J is TRBJ2-3 and V is TRBV7-2; D not certain. This CDR3 comprises 15 residues. Between the trimmed V and J ends, which lost 4 bases and 1 base, there was a span of 12 bases. Germline lookup yields CDR1 SGHTA and CDR2 FQGNSA. The CDR3 region has the DNA TGTGCCAGCAGCTATGACGGTGGGGGCACAGATACGCAGTATTTT. Translation: CASSYDGGGTDTQYF.

This clone appeared once. The J gene is TRBJ2-3, the V gene TRBV11-2, with D tentatively TRBD1 or TRBD2 (5 bases each). The length of the CDR3 is 16 residues. Between the trimmed V and J ends, which lost 3 bases and 1 base, there was a span of 14 bases. CDR1 and CDR2 from the germline V gene are SGHAT and FQNNGV. DNA for the CDR3: TGTGCCAGCAGCTTTCCCCGGGACGGAGGCACAGATACGCAGTATTTT. Protein product: CASSFPRDGGTDTQYF.

The V and J genes are TRBV29-1 and TRBJ2-3, with unresolved D. Germline loops: CDR1 SQVTM, CDR2 ANQGSEA. The germline V and J ends were trimmed by 7 bases and 2 bases, with 19 bases remaining between them. The length of the CDR3 is 15 residues. The CDR3 bases are TGCAGCGCAATGGGCAGCCTCACTTCCACAGATACGCAGTATTTT. Its protein is CSAMGSLTSTDTQYF.

A single count supports this clone. The V and J genes are TRBV2 and TRBJ2-6; unclear D gene. V gave up 0 bases and J gave up 0 bases, with 9 bases separating them. This CDR3 comprises 17 residues. Germline CDR1 is SNHLY and CDR2 is FYNNEI. Here the CDR3 reads CASSEAGRASGANVLTF. The CDR3 DNA is TGTGCCAGCAGTGAAGCGGGAAGGGCCTCTGGGGCCAACGTCCTGACTTTC.

V and J are TRBV4-3 and TRBJ1-2; no clear D. Per the germline V gene, CDR1 is LGHNA and CDR2 is YSLEER. The CDR3 covers 15 residues. The V gene lost 0 bases and the J gene lost 6 bases, with 14 bases spanning the gap. This chain's CDR3 is CASSQDSRETNGYTF. The CDR3 DNA reads as TGCGCCAGCAGCCAAGATTCTCGGGAGACCAATGGCTACACCTTC.

The rearrangement links TRBV16 to TRBJ2-2; perhaps D is TRBD1 or TRBD2 (5 bases each). The CDR3 is 15 amino acids. V was trimmed by 0 bases and J by 3 bases, leaving 8 bases between them. Germline lookup yields CDR1 KGHSY and CDR2 FQNENV. CDR3 in DNA: TGTGCCAGCAGCCAATCGGGGACCTACACCGGGGAGCTGTTTTTT. This encodes CASSQSGTYTGELFF.